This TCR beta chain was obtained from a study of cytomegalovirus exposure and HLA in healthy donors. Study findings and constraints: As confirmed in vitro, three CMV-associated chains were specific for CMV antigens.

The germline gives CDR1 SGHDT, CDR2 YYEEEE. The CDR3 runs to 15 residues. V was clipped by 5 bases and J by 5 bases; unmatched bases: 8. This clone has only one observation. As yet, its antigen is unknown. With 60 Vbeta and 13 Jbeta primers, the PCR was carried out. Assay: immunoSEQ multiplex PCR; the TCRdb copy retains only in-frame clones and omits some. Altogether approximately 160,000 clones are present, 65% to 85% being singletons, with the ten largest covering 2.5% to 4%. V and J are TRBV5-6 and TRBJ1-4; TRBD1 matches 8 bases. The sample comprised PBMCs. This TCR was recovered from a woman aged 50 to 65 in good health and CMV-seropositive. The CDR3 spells CASSSVRQGNEKLFF. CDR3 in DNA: TGTGCCAGCAGTTCCGTGCGACAGGGGAATGAAAAACTGTTTTTT.